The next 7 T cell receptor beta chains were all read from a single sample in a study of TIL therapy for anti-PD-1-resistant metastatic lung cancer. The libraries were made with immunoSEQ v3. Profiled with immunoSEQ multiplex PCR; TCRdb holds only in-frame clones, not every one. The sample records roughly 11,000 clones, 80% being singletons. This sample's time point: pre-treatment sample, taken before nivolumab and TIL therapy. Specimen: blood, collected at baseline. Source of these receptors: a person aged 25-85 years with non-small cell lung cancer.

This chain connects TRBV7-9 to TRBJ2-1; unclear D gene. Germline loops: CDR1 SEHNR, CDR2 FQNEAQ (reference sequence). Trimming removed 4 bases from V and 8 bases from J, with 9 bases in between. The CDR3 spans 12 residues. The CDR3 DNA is TGTGCCAGCAGCTATGAAGTCTATGAGCAGTTCTTC. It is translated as CASSYEVYEQFF.

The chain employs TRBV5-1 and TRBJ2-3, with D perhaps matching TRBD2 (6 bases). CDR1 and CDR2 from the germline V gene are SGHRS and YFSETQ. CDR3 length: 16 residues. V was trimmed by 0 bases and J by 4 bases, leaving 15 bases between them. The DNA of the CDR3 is TGCGCCAGCAGCTTGGGTGCGGGACGGGATTCAGATACGCAGTATTTT. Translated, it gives CASSLGAGRDSDTQYF.

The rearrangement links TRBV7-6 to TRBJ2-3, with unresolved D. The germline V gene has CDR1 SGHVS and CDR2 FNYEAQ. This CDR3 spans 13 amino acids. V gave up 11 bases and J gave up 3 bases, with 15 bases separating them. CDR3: CAEWGSWTDTQYF. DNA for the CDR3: TGTGCCGAGTGGGGATCCTGGACAGATACGCAGTATTTT. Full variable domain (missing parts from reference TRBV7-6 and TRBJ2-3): GAGVSQSPRYKVTKRGQDVALRCDPISGHVSLYWYRQALGQGPEFLTYFNYEAQQDKSGLPNDRFSAERPEGSISTLTIQRTEQRDSAMYRCAEWGSWTDTQYFGPGTRLTVL.

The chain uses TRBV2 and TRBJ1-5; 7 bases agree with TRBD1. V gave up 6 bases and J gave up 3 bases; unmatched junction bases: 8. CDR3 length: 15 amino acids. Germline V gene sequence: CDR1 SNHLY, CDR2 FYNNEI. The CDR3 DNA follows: TGTGCCAGCAGGGGGGGGGACAGAGTCAATCAGCCCCAGCATTTT. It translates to CASRGGDRVNQPQHF.

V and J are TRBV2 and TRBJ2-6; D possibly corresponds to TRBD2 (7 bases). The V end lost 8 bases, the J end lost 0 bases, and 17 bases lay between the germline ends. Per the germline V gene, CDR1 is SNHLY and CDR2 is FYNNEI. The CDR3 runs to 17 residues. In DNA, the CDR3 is TGTGCCAGCGCTTCTCGGGGGGCATACTCTGGGGCCAACGTCCTGACTTTC. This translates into CASASRGAYSGANVLTF.

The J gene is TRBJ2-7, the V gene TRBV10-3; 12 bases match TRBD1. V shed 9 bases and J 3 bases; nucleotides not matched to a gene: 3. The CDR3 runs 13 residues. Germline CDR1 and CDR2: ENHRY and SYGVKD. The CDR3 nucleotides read TGTGCCATGGGACAGGGGGCGGTCTACGAGCAGTACTTC. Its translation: CAMGQGAVYEQYF.

Here the CDR3 DNA reads TGCGCCAGCAGCCAAGGACAGGGGGGAACCTACGAGCAGTACTTC. Protein: CASSQGQGGTYEQYF. The gene calls are TRBV4-1 and TRBJ2-7, with 9 bases lining up with TRBD1. CDR3 length equals 15 residues. Germline CDR1 reads MGHRA; CDR2 reads YSYEKL. J was trimmed by 2 bases and V by 1 base; bases with no gene match: 3.